Sequencing of this T cell receptor (beta chain) was carried out in a study of T cell responses to AZD1222 COVID-19 vaccine (dated by TCRdb to the early 2020s). Background on the whole study: TCR sequencing was performed for 230 to 250 trial participants, of whom about 200 were given two doses of AZD1222 and around 25 were given two doses of MenACWY control vaccine. Trial participants were enrolled by age into 18-55, 56-69 and 70-plus year subgroups, with roughly 150, 30 and 60 TCR-sequenced participants respectively.

The CDR3 regions of human TCRbeta chains were analyzed by immunosequencing. As for the original processing: Repertoire TCRs were matched against a reference library of SARS-CoV-2-specific TCRs generated with the MIRA antigen-specificity platform. Breadth meant the fraction of unique TCRs that were SARS-CoV-2-associated, whereas depth meant the fraction of total T cells that were SARS-CoV-2-associated. Each spike-specific TCR was assigned to its reactive spike region and to a CD4 or CD8 class using the MIRA data. Log10-transformed breadth and depth values were compared by one-way ANOVA with Sidak's multiple comparisons tests. Drawn from immuneACCESS, this table holds only the in-frame rearrangements with V and J called that TCRdb kept. Clones are partly lost; checked studies trace under half to an unresolved V gene and leave the rest unexplained. V and J calls and clone size are given by that table; D and trimming were obtained from the DNA. This sample lists more than 110,000 clones; 92% were detected once. The ten largest clones capture 3.6% of the sample.

Overall study outcomes, separate from this receptor: The 56-69-year group was small, and its depth increase did not reach significance, likely because of low power. Participants were mostly white British, with more females than males. The authors suggested clonal diversity may have been underestimated. The whole spike protein was spanned by vaccine-associated CD4 TCRs, and dominant responses were seen in regions 160-218 and 743-854. Reportedly, almost half of the unique spike-specific TCRs recognized epitopes lying outside the regions that are mutated in the B.1.351 and B.1.1.7 variants. Only 5 to 7 AZD1222 recipients were SARS-CoV-2 seropositive at baseline, limiting conclusions about previously exposed vaccinees. Because no day 14 peak-response samples were available, repertoires were characterized only after the peak T cell response. After two AZD1222 doses, both the breadth and the depth of spike-specific TCRs were significantly higher than at day 0 and than in MenACWY recipients.

After removal of 5 bases from V and 3 bases from J, the junction retains 18 bases not matched to a gene. CDR1 MDHEN and CDR2 SYDVKM were looked up in the germline V gene. Measured from the cysteine to the phenylalanine, the CDR3 is 18 residues long. Only the CDR3 portion is preserved as DNA: 54 bases, with reading frame beginning at the first base. Remarks on this clone: Its antigen is currently not known. Per-base qualities were not stored, and no clone one base away is much larger.

In the paper's terms, the time point label means: about 28 days (+/-7) after the second vaccine dose. AZD1222 recipients with second doses at about 4 weeks or about 12 weeks were pooled, because spike-specific TCR depth and breadth did not differ between schedules. Vaccinee samples came from UK trials COV001 and COV002, including a single-blind randomized controlled phase 2/3 trial of AZD1222 (ChAdOx1 nCoV-19) in healthy adults. For TCRbeta chain sequencing, PBMC samples from trial participants were taken at day 0 and at day 28 after the second dose. This specimen was peripheral blood, taken 28 days after the second AZD1222 dose. The rearrangement joined TRBV28 to TRBJ2-7, with 8 middle bases fitting TRBD1. This sequence originates from an adult who received the AZD1222 COVID-19 vaccine. The CDR3 region reads CASSPVPGQEWPLYEQYF. The DNA sequence is given as TGTGCCAGCAGTCCTGTCCCGGGACAGGAGTGGCCTCTCTACGAGCAGTACTTC.